This TCR beta chain was retrieved from a study of blood T cell repertoires in COVID-19. In the study overall: Material from acute and convalescent COVID-19 was sourced from the United States, Italy and Spain. In each case, the material was cDNA or gDNA derived from T cells, B-cell-depleted T cells, or PBMCs.

Source study methods: Amplifying reference gene primers gave estimates of nucleated cell counts. Generated by immunoSEQ multiplex PCR, the TCRdb table keeps only in-frame clones and is missing some. From that table come the V and J calls and clone size; the DNA was used to work out D and trimming. This table holds approximately 330,000 clones, about 90% found once. CDR1 is SGHTA, CDR2 FQGTGA, per germline. V was pared by 0 bases and J by 10 bases, with 10 bases between. The CDR3 loop spans 13 amino acids. Seattle's enrolled individuals joined amid active infection and were then monitored longitudinally.

The chain recombines TRBV7-3 with TRBJ2-1; tentatively, D is TRBD2 (5 bases). The source of this sequence is a woman aged 35 to 49 with COVID-19, enrolled during active disease. Material for sequencing was peripheral blood. CDR3 in amino acids: CASSLTGRGEQFF. In DNA, the CDR3 is TGTGCCAGCAGCTTAACGGGGAGAGGGGAGCAGTTCTTC.